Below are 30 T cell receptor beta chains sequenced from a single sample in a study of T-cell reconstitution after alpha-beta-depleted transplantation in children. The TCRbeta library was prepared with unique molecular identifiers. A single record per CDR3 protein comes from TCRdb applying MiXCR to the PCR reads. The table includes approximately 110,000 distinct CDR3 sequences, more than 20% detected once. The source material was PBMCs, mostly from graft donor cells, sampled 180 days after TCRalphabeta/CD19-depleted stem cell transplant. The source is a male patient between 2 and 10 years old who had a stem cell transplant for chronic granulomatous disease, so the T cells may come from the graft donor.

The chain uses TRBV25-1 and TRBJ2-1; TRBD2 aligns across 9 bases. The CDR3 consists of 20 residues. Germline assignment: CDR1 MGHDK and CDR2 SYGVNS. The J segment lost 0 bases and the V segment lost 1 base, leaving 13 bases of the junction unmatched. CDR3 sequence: CASSELGSGRRASSYNEQFF. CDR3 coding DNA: TGTGCCAGCAGTGAATTGGGTAGCGGGAGACGCGCCAGCTCCTACAATGAGCAGTTCTTC.

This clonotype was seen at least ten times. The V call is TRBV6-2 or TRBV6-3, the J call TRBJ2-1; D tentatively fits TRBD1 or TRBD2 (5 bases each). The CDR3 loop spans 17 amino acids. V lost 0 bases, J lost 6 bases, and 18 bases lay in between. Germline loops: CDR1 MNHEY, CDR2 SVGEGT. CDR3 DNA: TGTGCCAGCAGTTACTCGATCGGGCTGGGGACGGGCAATGAGCAGTTCTTC. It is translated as CASSYSIGLGTGNEQFF.

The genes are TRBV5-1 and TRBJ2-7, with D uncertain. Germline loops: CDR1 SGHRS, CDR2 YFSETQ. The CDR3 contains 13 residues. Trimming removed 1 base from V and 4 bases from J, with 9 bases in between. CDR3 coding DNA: TGCGCCAGCAGCTTGACCCATTCTTACGAGCAGTACTTC. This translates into CASSLTHSYEQYF.

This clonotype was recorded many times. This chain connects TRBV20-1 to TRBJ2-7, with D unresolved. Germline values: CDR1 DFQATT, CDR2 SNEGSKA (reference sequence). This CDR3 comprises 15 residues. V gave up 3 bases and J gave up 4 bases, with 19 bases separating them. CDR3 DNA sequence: TGCAGTGCTAGGGCCCAACCGTATAGGCTGTACGAGCAGTACTTC. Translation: CSARAQPYRLYEQYF.

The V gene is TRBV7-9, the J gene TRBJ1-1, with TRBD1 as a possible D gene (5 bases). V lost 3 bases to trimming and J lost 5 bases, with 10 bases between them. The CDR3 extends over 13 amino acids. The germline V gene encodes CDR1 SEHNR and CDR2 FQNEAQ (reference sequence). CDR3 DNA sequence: TGTGCCAGCAGCTTCCCGGGACTGACTGAAGCTTTCTTT. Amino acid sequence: CASSFPGLTEAFF.

The DNA of the CDR3 is TGTGCCAGCAGCTTAGGTCCCTCGGGGACAGATACGCAGTATTTT. Its protein product is CASSLGPSGTDTQYF. The J gene is TRBJ2-3, the V gene TRBV7-6, with TRBD2 as a possible D gene (5 bases). This CDR3 comprises 15 residues. The V end lost 1 base, the J end lost 3 bases, and 11 bases lay between the germline ends. CDR1 is SGHVS and CDR2 is FNYEAQ in the germline V gene. The whole variable domain, remainder taken from reference TRBV7-6 and TRBJ2-3, is GAGVSQSPRYKVTKRGQDVALRCDPISGHVSLYWYRQALGQGPEFLTYFNYEAQQDKSGLPNDRFSAERPEGSISTLTIQRTEQRDSAMYRCASSLGPSGTDTQYFGPGTRLTVL.

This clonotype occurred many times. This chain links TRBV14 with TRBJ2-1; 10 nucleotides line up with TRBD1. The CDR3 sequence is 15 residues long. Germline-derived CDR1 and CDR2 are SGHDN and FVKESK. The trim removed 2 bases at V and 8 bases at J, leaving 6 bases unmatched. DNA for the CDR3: TGTGCCAGCAGCCAACCGGGACAGGGGTCCCATGAGCAGTTCTTC. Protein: CASSQPGQGSHEQFF.

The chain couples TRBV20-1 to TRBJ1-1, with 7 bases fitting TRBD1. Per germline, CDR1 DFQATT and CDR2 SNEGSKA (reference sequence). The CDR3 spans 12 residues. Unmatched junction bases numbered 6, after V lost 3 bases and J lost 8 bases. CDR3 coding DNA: TGCAGTGCTAGCCCAGACAGGGTGGAAGCTTTCTTT. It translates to CSASPDRVEAFF.

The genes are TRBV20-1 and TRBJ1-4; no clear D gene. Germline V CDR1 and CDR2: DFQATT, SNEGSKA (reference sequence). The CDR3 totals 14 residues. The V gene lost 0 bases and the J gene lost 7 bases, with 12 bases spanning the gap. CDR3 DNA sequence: TGCAGTGCTAGAGAGCGGCCTGTGGCTGAAAAACTGTTTTTT. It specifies CSARERPVAEKLFF.

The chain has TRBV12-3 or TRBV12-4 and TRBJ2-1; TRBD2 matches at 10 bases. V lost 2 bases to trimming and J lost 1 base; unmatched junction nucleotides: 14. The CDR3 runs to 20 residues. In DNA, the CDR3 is TGTGCCAGCAGTTTACGCGGGCTAGCGGGAGTCTTTGGATCCTACAATGAGCAGTTCTTC. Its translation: CASSLRGLAGVFGSYNEQFF.

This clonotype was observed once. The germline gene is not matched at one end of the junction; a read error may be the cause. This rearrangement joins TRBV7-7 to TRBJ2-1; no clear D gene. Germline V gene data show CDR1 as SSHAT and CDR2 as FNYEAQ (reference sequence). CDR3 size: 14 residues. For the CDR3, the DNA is TGTGCTAGCAGCTTAGGTCTAGACGGCAATGAGCAGTTCTTC. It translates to CASSLGLDGNEQFF.

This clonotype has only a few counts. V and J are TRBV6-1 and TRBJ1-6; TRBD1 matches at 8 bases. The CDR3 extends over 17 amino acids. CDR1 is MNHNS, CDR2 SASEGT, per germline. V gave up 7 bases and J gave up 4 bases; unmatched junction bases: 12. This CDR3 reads CASTLIGQGPYNSPLHF. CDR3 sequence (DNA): TGTGCCAGCACCCTAATCGGACAGGGCCCTTATAATTCACCCCTCCACTTT.

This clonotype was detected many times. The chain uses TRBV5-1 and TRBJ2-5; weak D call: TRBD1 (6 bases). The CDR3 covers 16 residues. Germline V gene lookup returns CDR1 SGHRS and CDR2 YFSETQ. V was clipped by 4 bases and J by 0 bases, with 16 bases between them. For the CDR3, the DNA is TGCGCCAGCAGCAAACAGGGAATCGGGTACCAAGAGACCCAGTACTTC. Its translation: CASSKQGIGYQETQYF.

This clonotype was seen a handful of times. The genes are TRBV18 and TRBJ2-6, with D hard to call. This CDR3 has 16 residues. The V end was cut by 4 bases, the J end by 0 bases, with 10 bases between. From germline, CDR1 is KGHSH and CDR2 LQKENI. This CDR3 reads CASSLDTFSGANVLTF. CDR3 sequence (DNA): TGTGCCAGCTCACTCGACACATTCTCTGGGGCCAACGTCCTGACTTTC.

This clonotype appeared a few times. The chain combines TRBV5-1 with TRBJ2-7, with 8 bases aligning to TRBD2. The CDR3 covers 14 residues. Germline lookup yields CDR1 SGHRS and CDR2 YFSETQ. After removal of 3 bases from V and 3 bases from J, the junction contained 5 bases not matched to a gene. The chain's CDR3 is CASSWGLESYEQYF. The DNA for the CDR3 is TGCGCCAGCAGCTGGGGACTAGAGAGCTACGAGCAGTACTTC.

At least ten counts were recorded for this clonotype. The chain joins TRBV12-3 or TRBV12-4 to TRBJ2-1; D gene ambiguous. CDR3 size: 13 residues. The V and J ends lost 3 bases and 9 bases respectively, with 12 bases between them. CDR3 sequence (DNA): TGTGCCAGCAGTTTTGTCCGGGCTAGTGAGCAGTTCTTC. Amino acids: CASSFVRASEQFF.

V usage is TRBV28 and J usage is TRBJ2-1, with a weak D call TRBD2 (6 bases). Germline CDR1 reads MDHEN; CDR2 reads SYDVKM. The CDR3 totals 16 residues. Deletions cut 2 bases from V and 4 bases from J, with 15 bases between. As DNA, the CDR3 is TGTGCCAGCAGTTTAGCCGGGCAGGGACTTTACAATGAGCAGTTCTTC. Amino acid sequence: CASSLAGQGLYNEQFF. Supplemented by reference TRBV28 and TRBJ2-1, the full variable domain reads DVKVTQSSRYLVKRTGEKVFLECVQDMDHENMFWYRQDPGLGLRLIYFSYDVKMKEKGDIPEGYSVSREKKERFSLILESASTNQTSMYLCASSLAGQGLYNEQFFGPGTRLTVL.

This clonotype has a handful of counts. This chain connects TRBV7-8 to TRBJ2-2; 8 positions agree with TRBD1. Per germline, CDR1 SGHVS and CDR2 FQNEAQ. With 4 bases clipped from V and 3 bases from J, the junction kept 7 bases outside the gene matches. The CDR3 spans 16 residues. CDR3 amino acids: CASSSGTGRDTGELFF. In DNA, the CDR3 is TGTGCCAGCAGCTCAGGGACAGGACGGGACACCGGGGAGCTGTTTTTT.

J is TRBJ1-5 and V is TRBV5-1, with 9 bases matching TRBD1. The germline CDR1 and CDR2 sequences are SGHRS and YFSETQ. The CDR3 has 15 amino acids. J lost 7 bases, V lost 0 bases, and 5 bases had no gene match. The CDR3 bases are TGCGCCAGCAGCTTGGGGGGGACAGGGAACCAGCCCCAGCATTTT. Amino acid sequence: CASSLGGTGNQPQHF.

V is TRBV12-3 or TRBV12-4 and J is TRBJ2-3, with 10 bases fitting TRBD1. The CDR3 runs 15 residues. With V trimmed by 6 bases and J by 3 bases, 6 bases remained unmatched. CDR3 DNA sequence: TGTGCCAGCAGAGCGACAGGGGGCTTGACAGATACGCAGTATTTT. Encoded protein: CASRATGGLTDTQYF.

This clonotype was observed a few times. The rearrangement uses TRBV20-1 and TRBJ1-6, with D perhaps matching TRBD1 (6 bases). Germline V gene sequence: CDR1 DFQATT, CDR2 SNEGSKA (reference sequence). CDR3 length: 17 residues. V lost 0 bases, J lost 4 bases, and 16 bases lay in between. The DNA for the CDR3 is TGCAGTGCTAGAGAGACCGCCCAGGGGCATTATAATTCACCCCTCCACTTT. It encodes CSARETAQGHYNSPLHF.

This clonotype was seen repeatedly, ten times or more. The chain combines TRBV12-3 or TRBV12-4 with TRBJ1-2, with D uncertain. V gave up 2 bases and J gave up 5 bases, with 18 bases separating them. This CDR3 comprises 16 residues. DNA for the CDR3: TGTGCCAGCAGTTTAAGAGCTCCTGTGGCTAGTTATGGCTACACCTTC. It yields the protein CASSLRAPVASYGYTF.

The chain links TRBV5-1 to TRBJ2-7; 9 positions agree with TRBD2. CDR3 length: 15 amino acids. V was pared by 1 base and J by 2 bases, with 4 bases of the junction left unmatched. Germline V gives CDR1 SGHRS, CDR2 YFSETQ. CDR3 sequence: CASSLIAGGPYEQYF. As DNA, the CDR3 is TGCGCCAGCAGCTTGATCGCGGGAGGGCCCTACGAGCAGTACTTC. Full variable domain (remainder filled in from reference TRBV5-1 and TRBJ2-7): KAGVTQTPRYLIKTRGQQVTLSCSPISGHRSVSWYQQTPGQGLQFLFEYFSETQRNKGNFPGRFSGRQFSNSRSEMNVSTLELGDSALYLCASSLIAGGPYEQYFGPGTRLTVT.

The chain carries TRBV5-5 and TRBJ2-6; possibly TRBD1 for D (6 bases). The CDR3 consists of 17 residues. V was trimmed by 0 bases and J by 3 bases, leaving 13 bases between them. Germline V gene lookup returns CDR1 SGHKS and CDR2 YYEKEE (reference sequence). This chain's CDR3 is CASSLAIPGDGANVLTF. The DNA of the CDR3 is TGTGCCAGCAGCTTGGCCATCCCAGGGGATGGGGCCAACGTCCTGACTTTC.

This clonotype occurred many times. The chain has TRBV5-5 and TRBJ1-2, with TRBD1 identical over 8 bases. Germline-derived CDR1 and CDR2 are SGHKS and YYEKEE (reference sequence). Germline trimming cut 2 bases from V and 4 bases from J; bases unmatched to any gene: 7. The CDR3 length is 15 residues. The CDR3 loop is CASSFVTGASYGYTF. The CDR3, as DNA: TGTGCCAGCAGCTTCGTGACAGGGGCTAGCTATGGCTACACCTTC.

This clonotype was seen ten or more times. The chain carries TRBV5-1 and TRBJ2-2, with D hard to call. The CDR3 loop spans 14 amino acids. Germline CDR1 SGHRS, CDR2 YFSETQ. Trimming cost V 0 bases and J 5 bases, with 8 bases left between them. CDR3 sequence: CASSLEGMTGELFF. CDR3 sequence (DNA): TGCGCCAGCAGCTTGGAGGGAATGACCGGGGAGCTGTTTTTT.

The CDR3 is CASSLSGLDYEQYF. The CDR3 coding sequence is TGTGCCAGCAGCTTATCGGGACTAGACTACGAGCAGTACTTC. The V and J genes are TRBV7-9 and TRBJ2-7; 8 nucleotides match TRBD2. This CDR3 spans 14 amino acids. Germline trimming cut 2 bases from V and 3 bases from J; bases unmatched to any gene: 3. Germline CDR1 is SEHNR and CDR2 is FQNEAQ (reference sequence).

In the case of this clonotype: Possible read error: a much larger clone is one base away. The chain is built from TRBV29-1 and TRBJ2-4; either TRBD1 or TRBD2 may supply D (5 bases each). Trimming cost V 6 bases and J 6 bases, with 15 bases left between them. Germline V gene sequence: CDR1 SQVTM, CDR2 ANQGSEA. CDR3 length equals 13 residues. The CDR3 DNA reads TGCAGCGTCCCCATGGGGGAAACAAACATTCAGTACTTC. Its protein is CSVPMGETNIQYF.

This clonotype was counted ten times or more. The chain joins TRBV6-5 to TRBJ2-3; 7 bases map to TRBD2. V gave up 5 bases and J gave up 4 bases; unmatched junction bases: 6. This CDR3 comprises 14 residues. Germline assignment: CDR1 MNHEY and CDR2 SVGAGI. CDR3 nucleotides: TGTGCCAGCAGTCTACGGGAGGACGCAGATACGCAGTATTTT. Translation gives CASSLREDADTQYF.

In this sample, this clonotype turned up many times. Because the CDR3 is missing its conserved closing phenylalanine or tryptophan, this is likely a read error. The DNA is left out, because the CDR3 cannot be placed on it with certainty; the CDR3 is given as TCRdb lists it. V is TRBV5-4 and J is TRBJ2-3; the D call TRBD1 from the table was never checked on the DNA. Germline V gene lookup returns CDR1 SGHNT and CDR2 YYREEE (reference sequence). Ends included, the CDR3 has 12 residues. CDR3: CASSLGQQPGTY.